The 17 T cell receptor beta chains below were found in one sample sequenced in a study of blood T cells in healthy people across ages. Primed by a sample-barcoded 5' primer and a J-beta primer mix, a second PCR proceeded for 7 to 11 cycles. MiXCR, applied by TCRdb to the 5' RACE reads, yields one record per CDR3 protein. The repertoire holds 1.2 million to 1.5 million distinct CDR3 sequences, approximately 60% seen once, with under 8.5% in the top ten. The source material was blood. The receptors derive from a man younger than 35 in good health.

The table lists this clonotype with a few counts. This rearrangement joins TRBV5-1 to TRBJ1-1, with D unclear. This CDR3 comprises 15 residues. The V end lost 2 bases, the J end lost 0 bases, and 11 bases lay between the germline ends. Germline V gene data show CDR1 as SGHRS and CDR2 as YFSETQ. The CDR3 reads CASSLSRGMNTEAFF. The CDR3 DNA reads as TGCGCCAGCAGCTTATCTCGGGGTATGAACACTGAAGCTTTCTTT.

Only one count was recorded for this clonotype. The rearrangement joins TRBV7-8 to TRBJ2-5; D perhaps matches TRBD2 (6 bases). From germline, CDR1 is SGHVS and CDR2 FQNEAQ. The CDR3 consists of 15 residues. With 6 bases removed from V and 1 base from J, the gap between germline ends came to 15 bases. CDR3 amino acids: CASRDPGTLQETQYF. CDR3 nucleotides: TGTGCCAGCAGAGATCCAGGGACTCTCCAAGAGACCCAGTACTTC.

This clonotype has just a few counts. The rearrangement joins TRBV4-3 to TRBJ2-5; D not resolved. The DNA end is more similar to TRBJ2-7, so the J call may be wrong. This CDR3 has 16 residues. The germline gives CDR1 LGHNA, CDR2 YSLEER. CDR3: CASSQDLGPSPFEQYF. CDR3 DNA sequence: TGCGCCAGCAGCCAAGATCTAGGGCCCTCTCCTTTCGAGCAGTACTTC.

This chain uses TRBV15 with TRBJ2-5; D remains ambiguous. Looked up from germline, CDR1 is LNHNV and CDR2 is YYDKDF (reference sequence). V was shortened by 3 bases and J by 5 bases, with 13 bases between the two germline ends. The CDR3 totals 14 residues. The CDR3 sequence is CATSRDGWDETQYF. The DNA of the CDR3 is TGTGCCACCAGCAGGGACGGGTGGGATGAGACCCAGTACTTC.

This clonotype came up a few times. The J gene is TRBJ2-5, the V gene TRBV4-1; D assignment may be TRBD1 or TRBD2 (6 bases each). The last part of the DNA fits TRBJ2-7 better; the J call may be wrong. The CDR3 is 17 amino acids. Germline V CDR1 and CDR2: MGHRA, YSYEKL. CDR3 coding DNA: TGCGCCAGCAGCCAAGAAGGTGGAGGGACATATCTCTACGAGCAGTACTTC. Translating it yields CASSQEGGGTYLYEQYF.

Note on this clonotype: The missing conserved phenylalanine or tryptophan at the end of this CDR3 makes a read error likely. The chain recombines TRBV6-4 with TRBJ2-3, with no clear D. Germline assignment: CDR1 MRHNA and CDR2 SNTAGT. V lost 2 bases and J 0 bases, leaving 6 bases between the germline ends. The CDR3 is made up of 14 amino acids. The CDR3 nucleotides read TGTGCCAGCAGTGACCCCCCCAGCACAGATACGCAGTATTCT. Its translation is CASSDPPSTDTQYS.

For the CDR3, the DNA is TGCGCCAGCAGCCGATGGTCCGGCGATCAGCCCCAGCATTTT. Translation: CASSRWSGDQPQHF. V usage is TRBV4-1 and J usage is TRBJ1-5; D is unclear. This CDR3 has 14 residues. Germline values: CDR1 MGHRA, CDR2 YSYEKL. The V and J ends lost 4 bases and 5 bases respectively, with 12 bases between them.

The V call is TRBV7-9, the J call TRBJ2-3; D perhaps matches TRBD1 (6 bases). Germline lookup yields CDR1 SEHNR and CDR2 FQNEAQ (reference sequence). V gave up 5 bases and J gave up 11 bases, with 20 bases separating them. This CDR3 contains 14 residues. The CDR3 reads CASSHPDGQRMQYF. The CDR3 bases are TGTGCCAGCAGCCACCCCGACGGACAGAGAATGCAGTATTTT.

The V and J genes are TRBV5-6 and TRBJ1-1, with D maybe TRBD1 (6 bases). Trimming left V 4 bases short and J 4 bases short, with 11 bases between. The CDR3 sequence is 13 residues long. CDR1 and CDR2 from the germline V gene are SGHDT and YYEEEE. The chain's CDR3 is CASSPSTGTEAFF. The CDR3, as DNA: TGTGCCAGCAGCCCTTCGACAGGCACTGAAGCTTTCTTT.

A note on this clonotype: One end of the junction is discordant with germline, which a read error may explain. This chain joins TRBV15 and TRBJ1-1; D unclear. Germline V gene data show CDR1 as LNHNV and CDR2 as YYDKDF (reference sequence). The CDR3 sequence is 13 residues long. This CDR3 is CTTSIERNTEAFF. In DNA, the CDR3 is TGTACCACCAGCATAGAGCGGAACACTGAAGCTTTCTTT.

This chain uses TRBV7-9 with TRBJ1-4; TRBD1 aligns across 7 bases. Germline V gives CDR1 SEHNR, CDR2 FQNEAQ (reference sequence). The CDR3 runs 14 residues. V gave up 5 bases and J gave up 8 bases; unmatched junction bases: 8. The CDR3 region has the DNA TGTGCCAGCAGCACTCGACAGGGTTTCGAAAAACTGTTTTTT. Protein sequence: CASSTRQGFEKLFF.

This clonotype was recorded once. The chain is built from TRBV12-3 or TRBV12-4 and TRBJ1-5, with D unclear. Trimming shortened V by 5 bases and J by 6 bases, and 17 bases separated the two germline ends. The CDR3 sequence is 15 residues long. This chain's CDR3 is CASSAGLTNAQPQHF. For the CDR3, the DNA is TGTGCCAGCAGTGCGGGCCTTACTAATGCTCAGCCCCAGCATTTT.

This clonotype was observed a handful of times. The genes are TRBV10-3 and TRBJ2-7; 7 bases line up with TRBD1. This CDR3 comprises 12 residues. Germline CDR1 is ENHRY and CDR2 is SYGVKD. V was clipped by 6 bases and J by 6 bases; unmatched bases: 5. As DNA, the CDR3 is TGTGCCATCAGGGGACAGTACCCCGAGCAGTACTTC. Its protein product is CAIRGQYPEQYF.

The V gene is TRBV6-6, the J gene TRBJ2-7; no definite D call. The end of the DNA is better explained by TRBJ2-5, so the J call may be wrong. The germline V gene has CDR1 MNHNY and CDR2 SVGAGI (reference sequence). This CDR3 comprises 12 residues. CDR3 loop: CASSYREETQYF. CDR3 nucleotides: TGTGCCAGCAGTTACAGAGAAGAGACCCAGTACTTC.

The chain uses TRBV18 and TRBJ2-5, with D hard to call. The CDR3 spans 15 residues. V was clipped by 3 bases and J by 1 base, with 12 bases between them. CDR1 and CDR2 (germline): KGHSH, LQKENI. The CDR3 sequence is CASSPFPRTQETQYF. The CDR3 region has the DNA TGTGCCAGCTCACCGTTCCCCAGGACCCAAGAGACCCAGTACTTC.

This sequence joins TRBV20-1 and TRBJ1-4, with a weak D call TRBD1 (6 bases). The CDR3 loop spans 14 amino acids. The ends were cut back, 2 bases at V and 3 bases at J, with 10 bases in the middle. Looked up from germline, CDR1 is DFQATT and CDR2 is SNEGSKA (reference sequence). This CDR3 is CSARLGQPNEKLFF. In DNA, the CDR3 is TGCAGTGCTAGACTCGGACAGCCTAATGAAAAACTGTTTTTT.

The CDR3 DNA reads TGTGCCAGCAGCCCCCCTAGCGGGAGGACCCAATTTGGGGAGCAGTACTTC. This encodes CASSPPSGRTQFGEQYF. V gene TRBV6-1 combines with J gene TRBJ2-5, with 11 bases lining up with TRBD2. Losses at the gene ends were 6 bases for V and 11 bases for J; bases not matched to a gene: 20. The CDR3 is made up of 17 amino acids. The germline V gene encodes CDR1 MNHNS and CDR2 SASEGT.